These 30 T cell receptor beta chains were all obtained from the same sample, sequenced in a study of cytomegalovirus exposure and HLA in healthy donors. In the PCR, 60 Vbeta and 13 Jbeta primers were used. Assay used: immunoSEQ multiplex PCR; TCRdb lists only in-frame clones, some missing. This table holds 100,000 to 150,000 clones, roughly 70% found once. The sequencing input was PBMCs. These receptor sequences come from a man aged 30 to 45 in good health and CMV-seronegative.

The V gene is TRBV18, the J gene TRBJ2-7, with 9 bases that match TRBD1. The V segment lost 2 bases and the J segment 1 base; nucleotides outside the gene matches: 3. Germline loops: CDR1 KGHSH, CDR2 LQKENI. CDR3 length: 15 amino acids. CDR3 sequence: CASSPAGTGSYEQYF. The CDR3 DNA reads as TGTGCCAGCTCACCAGCCGGGACAGGGTCCTACGAGCAGTACTTC.

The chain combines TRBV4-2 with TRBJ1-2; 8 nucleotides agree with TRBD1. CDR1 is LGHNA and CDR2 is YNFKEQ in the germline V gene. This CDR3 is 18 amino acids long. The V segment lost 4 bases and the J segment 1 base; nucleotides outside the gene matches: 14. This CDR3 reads CASSLETGTGPLNYGYTF. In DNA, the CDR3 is TGTGCCAGCAGCCTTGAAACCGGGACAGGACCTCTTAACTATGGCTACACCTTC.

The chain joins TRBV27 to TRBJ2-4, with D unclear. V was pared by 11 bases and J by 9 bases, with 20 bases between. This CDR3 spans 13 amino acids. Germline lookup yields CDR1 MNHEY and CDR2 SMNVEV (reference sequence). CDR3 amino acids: CAQPRPLDSIQYF. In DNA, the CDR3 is TGTGCCCAACCAAGGCCCCTAGATAGCATTCAGTACTTC.

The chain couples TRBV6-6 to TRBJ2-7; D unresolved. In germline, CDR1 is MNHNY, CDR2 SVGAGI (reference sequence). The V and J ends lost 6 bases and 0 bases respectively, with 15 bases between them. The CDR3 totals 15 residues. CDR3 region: CASSSPPVSSYEQYF. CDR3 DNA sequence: TGTGCCAGCAGCTCCCCTCCGGTTTCCTCCTACGAGCAGTACTTC.

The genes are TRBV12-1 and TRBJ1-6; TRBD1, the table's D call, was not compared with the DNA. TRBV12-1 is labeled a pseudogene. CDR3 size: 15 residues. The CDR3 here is CASSKLTAYNSPLHF. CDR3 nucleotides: TGTGCCAGCAGTAAATTGACAGCTTATAATTCACCCCTCCACTTT.

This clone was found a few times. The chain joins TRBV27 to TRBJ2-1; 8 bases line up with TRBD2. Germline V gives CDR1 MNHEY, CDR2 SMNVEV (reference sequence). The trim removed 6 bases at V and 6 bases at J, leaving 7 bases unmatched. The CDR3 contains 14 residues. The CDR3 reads CASRVAGLGNEQFF. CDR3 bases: TGTGCCAGCAGGGTAGCGGGGTTGGGCAATGAGCAGTTCTTC.

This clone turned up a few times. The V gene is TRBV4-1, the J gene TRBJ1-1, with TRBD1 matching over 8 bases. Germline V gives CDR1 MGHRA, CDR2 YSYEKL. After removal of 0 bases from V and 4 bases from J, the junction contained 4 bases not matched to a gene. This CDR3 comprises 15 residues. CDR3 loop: CASSQEVTGGTEAFF. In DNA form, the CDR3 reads TGCGCCAGCAGCCAAGAAGTTACAGGGGGCACTGAAGCTTTCTTT.

CDR3 amino acids: CASSPPHGTEANYGYTF. CDR3 sequence (DNA): TGTGCCAGCAGTCCCCCCCACGGGACAGAAGCTAACTATGGCTACACCTTC. The V and J genes are TRBV28 and TRBJ1-2; 7 nucleotides line up with TRBD1. Germline V CDR1 and CDR2: MDHEN, SYDVKM. The CDR3 extends over 17 amino acids. Trimming took 5 bases from V and 0 from J; bases not matched to a gene: 12.

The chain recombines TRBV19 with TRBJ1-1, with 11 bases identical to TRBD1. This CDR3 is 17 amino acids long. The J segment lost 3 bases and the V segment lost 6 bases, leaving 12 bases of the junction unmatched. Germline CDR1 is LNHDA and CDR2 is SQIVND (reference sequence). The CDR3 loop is CASRGRTGGASYTEAFF. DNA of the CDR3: TGTGCCAGTAGGGGAAGGACAGGGGGCGCGAGTTACACTGAAGCTTTCTTT.

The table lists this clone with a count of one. CDR3 nucleotide sequence: TGTGCCAGCAGTGAATATAGGACTAGCGGTCTCTACGAGCAGTACTTC. It translates to CASSEYRTSGLYEQYF. The rearrangement links TRBV25-1 to TRBJ2-7, with 10 bases lining up with TRBD2. Germline CDR1 MGHDK, CDR2 SYGVNS. V gave up 0 bases and J gave up 3 bases; unmatched junction bases: 5. CDR3 size: 16 residues.

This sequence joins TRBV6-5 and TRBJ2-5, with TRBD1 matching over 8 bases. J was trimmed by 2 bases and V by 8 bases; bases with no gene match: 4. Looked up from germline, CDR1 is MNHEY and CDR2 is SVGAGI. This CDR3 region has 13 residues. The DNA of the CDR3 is TGTGCCAGCGGAGACAGGGGTCAAGAGACCCAGTACTTC. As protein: CASGDRGQETQYF.

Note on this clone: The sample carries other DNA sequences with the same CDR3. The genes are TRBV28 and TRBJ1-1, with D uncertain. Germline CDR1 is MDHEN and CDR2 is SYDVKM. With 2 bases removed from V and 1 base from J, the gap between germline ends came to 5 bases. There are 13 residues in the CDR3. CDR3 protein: CASSLTGNTEAFF. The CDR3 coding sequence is TGTGCCAGCAGTTTAACCGGGAACACTGAAGCTTTCTTT.

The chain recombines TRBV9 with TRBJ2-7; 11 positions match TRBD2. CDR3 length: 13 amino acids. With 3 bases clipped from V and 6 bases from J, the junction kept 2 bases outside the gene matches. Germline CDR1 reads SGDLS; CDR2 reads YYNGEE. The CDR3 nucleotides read TGTGCCAGCAGCGAGGGGACTAGCGGCGAGCAGTACTTC. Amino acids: CASSEGTSGEQYF.

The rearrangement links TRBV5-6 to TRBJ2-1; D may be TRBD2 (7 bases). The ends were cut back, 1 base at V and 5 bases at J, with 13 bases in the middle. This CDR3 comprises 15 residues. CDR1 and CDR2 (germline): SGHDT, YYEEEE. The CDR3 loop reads CASSLWRGLNNEQFF. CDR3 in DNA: TGTGCCAGCAGCTTGTGGCGGGGGCTTAACAATGAGCAGTTCTTC.

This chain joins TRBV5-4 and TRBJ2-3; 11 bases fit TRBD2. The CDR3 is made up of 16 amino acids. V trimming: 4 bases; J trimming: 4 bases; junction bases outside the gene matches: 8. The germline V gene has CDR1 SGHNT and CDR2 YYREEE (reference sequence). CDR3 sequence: CASSQGRGLAADTQYF. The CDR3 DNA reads TGTGCCAGCAGCCAGGGGAGGGGACTAGCGGCAGATACGCAGTATTTT.

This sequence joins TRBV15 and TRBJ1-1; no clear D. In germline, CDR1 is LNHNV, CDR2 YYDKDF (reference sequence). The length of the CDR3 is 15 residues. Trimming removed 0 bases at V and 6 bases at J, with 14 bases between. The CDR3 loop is CATSRERGGYPEAFF. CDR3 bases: TGTGCCACCAGCAGAGAGCGGGGAGGTTACCCTGAAGCTTTCTTT.

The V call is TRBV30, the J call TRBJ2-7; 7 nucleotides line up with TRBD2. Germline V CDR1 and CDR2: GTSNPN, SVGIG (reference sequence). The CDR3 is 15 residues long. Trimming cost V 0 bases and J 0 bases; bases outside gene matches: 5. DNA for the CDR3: TGTGCCTGGAGTGTACTCCGGGGGGACTCCTACGAGCAGTACTTC. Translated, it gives CAWSVLRGDSYEQYF.

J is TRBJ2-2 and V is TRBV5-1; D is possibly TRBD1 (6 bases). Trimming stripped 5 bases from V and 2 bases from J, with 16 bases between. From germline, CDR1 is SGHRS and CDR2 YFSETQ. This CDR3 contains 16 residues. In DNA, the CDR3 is TGCGCCAGCAGGCCTGGCAGGGGCTTAAACACCGGGGAGCTGTTTTTT. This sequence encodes CASRPGRGLNTGELFF.

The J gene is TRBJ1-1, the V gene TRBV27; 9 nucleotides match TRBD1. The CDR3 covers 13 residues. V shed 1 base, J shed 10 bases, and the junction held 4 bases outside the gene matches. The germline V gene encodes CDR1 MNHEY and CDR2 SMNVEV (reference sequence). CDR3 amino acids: CASSLLGTGLAFF. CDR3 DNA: TGTGCCAGCAGTTTATTGGGGACAGGGTTAGCTTTCTTT.

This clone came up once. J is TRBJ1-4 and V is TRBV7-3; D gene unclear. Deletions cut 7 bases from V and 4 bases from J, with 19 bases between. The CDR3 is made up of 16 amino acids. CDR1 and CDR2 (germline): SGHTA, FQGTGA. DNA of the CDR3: TGTGCCAGCATCCGTAGGAGGGCAGTTCTTAATGAAAAACTGTTTTTT. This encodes CASIRRRAVLNEKLFF.

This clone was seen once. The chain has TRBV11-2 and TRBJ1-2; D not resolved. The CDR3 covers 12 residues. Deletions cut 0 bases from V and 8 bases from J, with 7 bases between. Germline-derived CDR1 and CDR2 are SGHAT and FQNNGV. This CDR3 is CASSLDQRGYTF. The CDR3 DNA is TGTGCCAGCAGCTTAGATCAGCGCGGCTACACCTTC. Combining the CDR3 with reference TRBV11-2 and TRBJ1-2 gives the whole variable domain EAGVAQSPRYKIIEKRQSVAFWCNPISGHATLYWYQQILGQGPKLLIQFQNNGVVDDSQLPKDRFSAERLKGVDSTLKIQPAKLEDSAVYLCASSLDQRGYTFGSGTRLTVV.

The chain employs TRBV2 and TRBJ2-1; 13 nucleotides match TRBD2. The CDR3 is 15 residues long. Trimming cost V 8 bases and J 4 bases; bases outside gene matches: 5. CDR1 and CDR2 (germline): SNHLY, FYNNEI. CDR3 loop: CASLPGLAGYNEQFF. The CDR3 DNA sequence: TGTGCCAGCTTACCGGGACTAGCGGGATACAATGAGCAGTTCTTC.

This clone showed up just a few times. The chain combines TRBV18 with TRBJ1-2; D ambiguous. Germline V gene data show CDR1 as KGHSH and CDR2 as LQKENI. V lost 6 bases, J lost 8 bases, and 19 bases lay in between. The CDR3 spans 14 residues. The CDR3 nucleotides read TGTGCCAGCTCCTACACGGCCCCTCTGGAGGGCTACACCTTC. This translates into CASSYTAPLEGYTF.

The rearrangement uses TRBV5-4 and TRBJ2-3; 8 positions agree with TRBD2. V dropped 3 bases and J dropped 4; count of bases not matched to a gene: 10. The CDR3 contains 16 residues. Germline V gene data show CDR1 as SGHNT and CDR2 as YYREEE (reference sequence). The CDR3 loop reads CASSSAGGRGSDTQYF. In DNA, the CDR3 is TGTGCCAGCAGCTCCGCGGGGGGACGGGGATCAGATACGCAGTATTTT.

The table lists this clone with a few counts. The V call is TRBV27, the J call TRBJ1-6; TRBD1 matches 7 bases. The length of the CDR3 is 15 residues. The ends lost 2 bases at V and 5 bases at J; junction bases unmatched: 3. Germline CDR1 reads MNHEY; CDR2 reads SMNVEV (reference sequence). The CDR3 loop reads CASSLGTEDNSPLHF. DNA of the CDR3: TGTGCCAGCAGTTTAGGGACAGAAGATAATTCACCCCTCCACTTT.

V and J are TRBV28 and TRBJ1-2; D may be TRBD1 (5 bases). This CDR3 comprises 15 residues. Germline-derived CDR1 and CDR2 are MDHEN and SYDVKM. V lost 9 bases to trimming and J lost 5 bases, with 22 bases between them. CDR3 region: CASLPAGLRGYGYTF. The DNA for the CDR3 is TGTGCCAGTCTCCCCGCGGGGTTAAGGGGTTATGGCTACACCTTC.

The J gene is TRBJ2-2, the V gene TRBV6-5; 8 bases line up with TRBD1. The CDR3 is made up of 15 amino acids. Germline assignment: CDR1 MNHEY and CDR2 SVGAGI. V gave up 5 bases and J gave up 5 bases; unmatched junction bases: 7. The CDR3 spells CASSRDRGRTGELFF. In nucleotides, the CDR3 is TGTGCCAGCAGTCGAGACAGGGGTAGGACCGGGGAGCTGTTTTTT.

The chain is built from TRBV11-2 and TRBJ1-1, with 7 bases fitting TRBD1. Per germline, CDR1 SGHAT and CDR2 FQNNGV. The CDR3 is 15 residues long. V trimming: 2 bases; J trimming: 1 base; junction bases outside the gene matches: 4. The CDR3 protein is CASSLLQGTNTEAFF. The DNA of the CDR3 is TGTGCCAGCAGCTTATTACAGGGGACGAACACTGAAGCTTTCTTT.

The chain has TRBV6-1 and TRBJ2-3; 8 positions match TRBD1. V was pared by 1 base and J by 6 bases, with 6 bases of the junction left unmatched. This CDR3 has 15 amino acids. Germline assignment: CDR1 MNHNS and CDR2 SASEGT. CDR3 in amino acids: CASSEGTRTGDTQYF. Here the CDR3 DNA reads TGTGCCAGCAGTGAAGGGACCCGGACAGGGGATACGCAGTATTTT.

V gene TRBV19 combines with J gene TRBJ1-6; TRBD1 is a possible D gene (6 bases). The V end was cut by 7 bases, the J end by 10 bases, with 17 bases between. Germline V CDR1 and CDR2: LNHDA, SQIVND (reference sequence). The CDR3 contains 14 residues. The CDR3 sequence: CASTTPQGSSPLHF. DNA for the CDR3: TGTGCCAGTACCACCCCCCAGGGGAGCTCACCCCTCCACTTT.